This TCR beta chain was profiled in a study of vaccination and CD4 T cells after COVID-19. The overall study: The makeup of the convalescents was six males and four females, two of them Hispanic. Overlapping SARS-CoV-2, HCoV-NL63, HCoV-OC43 and HCoV-229E spike peptides were used to stimulate cells.

Cultured CD4+ T-cell DNA underwent Oncomine TCR Beta short-read sequencing. CD4+ T cells were cultured, and genomic DNA was extracted from them. TCRdb processed the PCR reads anew with MiXCR; each CDR3 protein has one entry. The table lists thousands of distinct CDR3 sequences, around a third of them singletons. As concerns this clonotype: Its antigen is still unknown.

Treatment denoted: approximately nine-day PBMC culture with coronavirus spike peptide pools or control peptides (ViraFEST assay). Collection of the unexposed donor's CD4+ T cells took place before the COVID-19 pandemic (2011-2018). On days 3 and 7, half the medium was swapped for fresh IL-2-containing medium. CD4+ T cells from unexposed donors were probed, cells permitting, with SARS-CoV-2 S/N and four cold-coronavirus spikes. The germline V gene has CDR1 LNHDA and CDR2 SQIVND (reference sequence). The CDR3 consists of 15 residues. Unmatched junction bases numbered 8, after V lost 3 bases and J lost 4 bases.

This sequence joins TRBV19 and TRBJ1-2; TRBD1 matches at 7 bases. The material sequenced was CD4+ T cells from blood, cultured in vitro. This clonotype was obtained from a human donor in good health. CDR3: CASSMPGQSLYGYTF. DNA of the CDR3: TGTGCCAGTAGTATGCCGGGACAGTCCCTCTATGGCTACACCTTC.